This T cell receptor beta chain appears in the sequencing data of a study of blood T cells in healthy people across ages. Study outcomes and limitations: Naive CD4+ cell counts and diversity both ran higher in long-lived than in aged donors.

Combining a sample-barcoded 5' primer with a J-beta primer mix, a second PCR ran for 7 to 11 cycles. TCRdb re-called the 5' RACE reads with MiXCR, one entry per CDR3 protein. The repertoire has about 730,000 distinct CDR3 sequences, 43% of them found once; the top ten carry 20% to 25%. Notes on this clonotype: The antigen is not known.

This CDR3 has 16 amino acids. J gave up 3 bases and V 3 bases, and 6 bases lay outside the gene matches. The sample comprised blood. This chain joins TRBV12-3 or TRBV12-4 and TRBJ2-1; 9 bases are a match to TRBD2. This sequence originates from a woman aged 60-75 years in good health. CDR3 sequence (DNA): TGTGCCAGCAGTTTCTTAGCGGGAGAAAGCTACAATGAGCAGTTCTTC. The encoded protein is CASSFLAGESYNEQFF.